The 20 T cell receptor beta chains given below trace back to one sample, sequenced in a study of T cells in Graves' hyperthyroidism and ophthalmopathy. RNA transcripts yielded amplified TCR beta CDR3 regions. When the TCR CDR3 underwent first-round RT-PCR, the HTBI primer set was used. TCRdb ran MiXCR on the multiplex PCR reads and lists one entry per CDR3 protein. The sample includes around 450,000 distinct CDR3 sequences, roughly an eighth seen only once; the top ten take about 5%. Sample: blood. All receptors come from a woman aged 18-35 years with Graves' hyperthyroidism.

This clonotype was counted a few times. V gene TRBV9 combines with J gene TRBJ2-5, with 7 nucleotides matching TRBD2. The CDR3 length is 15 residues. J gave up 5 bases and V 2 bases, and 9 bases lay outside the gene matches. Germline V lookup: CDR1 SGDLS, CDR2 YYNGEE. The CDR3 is CASSVSGHGRETQYF. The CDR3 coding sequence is TGTGCCAGCAGCGTTAGCGGGCACGGTCGCGAGACCCAGTACTTC.

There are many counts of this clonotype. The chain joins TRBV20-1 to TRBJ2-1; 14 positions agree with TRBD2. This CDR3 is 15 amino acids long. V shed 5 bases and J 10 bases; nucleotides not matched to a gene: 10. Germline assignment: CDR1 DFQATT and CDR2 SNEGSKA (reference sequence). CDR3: CSAVRLAGGRGEQFF. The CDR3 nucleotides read TGCAGTGCTGTAAGACTAGCGGGAGGGAGGGGGGAGCAGTTCTTC.

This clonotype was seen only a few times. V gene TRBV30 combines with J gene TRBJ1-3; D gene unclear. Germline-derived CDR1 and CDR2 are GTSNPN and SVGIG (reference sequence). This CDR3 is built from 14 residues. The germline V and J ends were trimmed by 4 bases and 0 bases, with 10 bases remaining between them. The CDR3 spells CAWTYSNSGNTIYF. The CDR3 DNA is TGTGCCTGGACTTACAGCAACTCTGGAAACACCATATATTTT. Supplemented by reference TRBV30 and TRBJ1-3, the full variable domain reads SQTIHQWPATLVQPVGSPLSLECTVEGTSNPNLYWYRQAAGRGLQLLFYSVGIGQISSEVPQNLSASRPQDRQFILSSKKLLLSDSGFYLCAWTYSNSGNTIYFGEGSWLTVV.

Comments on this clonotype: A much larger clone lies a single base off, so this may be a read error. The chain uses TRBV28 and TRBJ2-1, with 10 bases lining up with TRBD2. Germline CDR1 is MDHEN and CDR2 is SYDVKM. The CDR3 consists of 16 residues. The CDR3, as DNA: TGTGCCAGCAGACTAGGGGCTAGCGGGAGCTACGATGAGCAGTTCTTC. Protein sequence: CASRLGASGSYDEQFF.

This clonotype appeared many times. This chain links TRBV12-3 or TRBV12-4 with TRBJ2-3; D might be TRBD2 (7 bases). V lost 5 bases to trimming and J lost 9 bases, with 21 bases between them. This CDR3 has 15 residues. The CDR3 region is CASSPGTIDRGTQYF. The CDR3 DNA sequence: TGTGCCAGCAGTCCCGGGACTATAGATAGGGGGACGCAGTATTTT.

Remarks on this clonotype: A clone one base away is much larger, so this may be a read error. In nucleotides, the CDR3 is TGTGCCAGCAGCTTGGTCTCTAGCGGTTCCTACGAGCAGTACTTC. The encoded protein is CASSLVSSGSYEQYF. The rearrangement uses TRBV5-5 and TRBJ2-7; 7 bases match TRBD2. CDR1 and CDR2 (germline): SGHKS, YYEKEE (reference sequence). This CDR3 comprises 15 residues. J lost 1 base, V lost 0 bases, and 4 bases had no gene match.

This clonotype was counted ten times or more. The CDR3 loop is CSVQTGANTEAFF. As DNA, the CDR3 is TGCAGCGTACAGACAGGGGCGAACACTGAAGCTTTCTTT. The chain combines TRBV29-1 with TRBJ1-1; 8 bases align to TRBD1. CDR1 is SQVTM and CDR2 is ANQGSEA in the germline V gene. The CDR3 sequence is 13 residues long. Trimming removed 6 bases from V and 1 base from J; junction bases left unmatched: 4.

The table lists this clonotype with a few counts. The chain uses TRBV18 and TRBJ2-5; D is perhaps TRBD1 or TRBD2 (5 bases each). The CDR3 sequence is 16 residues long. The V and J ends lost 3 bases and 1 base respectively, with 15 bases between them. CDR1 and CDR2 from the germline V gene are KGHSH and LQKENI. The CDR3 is CASSPLYRDVQETQYF. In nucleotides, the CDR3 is TGTGCCAGCTCACCGCTATACCGGGACGTCCAAGAGACCCAGTACTTC.

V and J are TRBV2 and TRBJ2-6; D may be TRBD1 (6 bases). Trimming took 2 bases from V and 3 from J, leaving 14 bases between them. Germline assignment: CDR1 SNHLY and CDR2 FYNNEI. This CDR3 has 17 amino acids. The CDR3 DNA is TGTGCCAGCAGTGAAAACAGGGCCCAGGGTGGGGCCAACGTCCTGACTTTC. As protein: CASSENRAQGGANVLTF.

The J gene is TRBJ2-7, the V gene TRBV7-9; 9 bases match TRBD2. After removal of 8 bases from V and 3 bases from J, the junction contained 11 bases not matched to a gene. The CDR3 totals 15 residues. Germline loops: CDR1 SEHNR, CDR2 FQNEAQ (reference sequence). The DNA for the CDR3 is TGTGCCAGCGTCAAAGGGAGCGGGAGGTTCTACGAGCAGTACTTC. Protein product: CASVKGSGRFYEQYF.

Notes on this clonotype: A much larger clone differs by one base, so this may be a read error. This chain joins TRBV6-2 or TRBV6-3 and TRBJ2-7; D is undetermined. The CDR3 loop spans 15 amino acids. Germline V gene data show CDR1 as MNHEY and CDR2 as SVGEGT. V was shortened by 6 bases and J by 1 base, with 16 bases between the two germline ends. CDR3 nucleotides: TGTGCCAGCAGCTCGAACCGGAGTCGGTCCTACGAGCAGTACTTC. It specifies CASSSNRSRSYEQYF.

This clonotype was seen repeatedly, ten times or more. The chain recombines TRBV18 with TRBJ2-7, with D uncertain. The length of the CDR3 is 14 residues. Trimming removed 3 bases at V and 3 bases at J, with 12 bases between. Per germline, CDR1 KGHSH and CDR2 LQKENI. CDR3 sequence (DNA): TGTGCCAGCTCACCCTATACGGCCAGCTACGAGCAGTACTTC. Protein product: CASSPYTASYEQYF.

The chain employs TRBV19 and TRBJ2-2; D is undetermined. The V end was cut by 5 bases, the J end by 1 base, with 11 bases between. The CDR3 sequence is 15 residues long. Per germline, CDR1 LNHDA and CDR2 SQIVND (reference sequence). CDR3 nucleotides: TGTGCCAGTAGTCCCCAAGGGCTGAACACCGGGGAGCTGTTTTTT. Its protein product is CASSPQGLNTGELFF.

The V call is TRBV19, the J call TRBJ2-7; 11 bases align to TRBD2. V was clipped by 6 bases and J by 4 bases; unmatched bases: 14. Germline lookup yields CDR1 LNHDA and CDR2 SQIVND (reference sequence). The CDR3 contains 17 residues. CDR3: CASSPPTSSGRSYEQYF. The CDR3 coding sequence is TGTGCCAGTAGCCCACCCACATCTAGCGGGAGGAGTTACGAGCAGTACTTC.

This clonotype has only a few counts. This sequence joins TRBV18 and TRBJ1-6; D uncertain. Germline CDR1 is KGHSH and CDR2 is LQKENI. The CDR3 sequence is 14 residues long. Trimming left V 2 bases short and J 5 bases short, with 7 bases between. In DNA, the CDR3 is TGTGCCAGCTCACCAACAACCAATAATTCACCCCTCCACTTT. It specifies CASSPTTNNSPLHF. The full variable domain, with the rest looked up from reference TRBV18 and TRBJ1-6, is NAGVMQNPRHLVRRRGQEARLRCSPMKGHSHVYWYRQLPEEGLKFMVYLQKENIIDESGMPKERFSAEFPKEGPSILRIQQVVRGDSAAYFCASSPTTNNSPLHFGNGTRLTVT.

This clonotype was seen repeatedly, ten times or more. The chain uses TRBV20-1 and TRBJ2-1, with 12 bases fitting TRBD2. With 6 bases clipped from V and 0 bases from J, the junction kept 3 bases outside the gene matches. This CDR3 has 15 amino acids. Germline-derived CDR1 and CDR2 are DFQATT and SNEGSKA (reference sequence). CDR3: CSAGLAGFSYNEQFF. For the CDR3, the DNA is TGCAGTGCCGGACTAGCGGGGTTCTCCTACAATGAGCAGTTCTTC.

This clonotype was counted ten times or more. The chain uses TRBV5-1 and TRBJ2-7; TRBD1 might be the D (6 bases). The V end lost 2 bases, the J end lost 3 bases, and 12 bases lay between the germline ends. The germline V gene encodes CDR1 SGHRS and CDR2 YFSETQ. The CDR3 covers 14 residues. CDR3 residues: CASSFWTASYEQYF. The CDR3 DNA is TGCGCCAGCAGCTTTTGGACAGCAAGCTACGAGCAGTACTTC.

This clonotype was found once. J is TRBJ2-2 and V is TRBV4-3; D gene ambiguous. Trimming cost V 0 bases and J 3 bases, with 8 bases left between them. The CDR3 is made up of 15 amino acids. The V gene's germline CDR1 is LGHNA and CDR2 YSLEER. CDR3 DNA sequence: TGCGCCAGCAGCCAAGACTACGGCTACACCGGGGAGCTGTTTTTT. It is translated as CASSQDYGYTGELFF.

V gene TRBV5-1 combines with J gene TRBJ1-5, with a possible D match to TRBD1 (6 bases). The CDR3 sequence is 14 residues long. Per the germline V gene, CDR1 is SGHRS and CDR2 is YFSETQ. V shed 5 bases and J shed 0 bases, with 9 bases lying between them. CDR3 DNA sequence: TGCGCCAGCAGTCCAGGGGATAGCAATCAGCCCCAGCATTTT. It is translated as CASSPGDSNQPQHF.

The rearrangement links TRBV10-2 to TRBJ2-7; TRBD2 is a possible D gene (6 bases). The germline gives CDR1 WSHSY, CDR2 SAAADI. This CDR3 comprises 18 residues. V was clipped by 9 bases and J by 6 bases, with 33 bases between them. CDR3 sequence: CASRGHRRVTRLASEQYF. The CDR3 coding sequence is TGCGCCAGTAGGGGCCACAGGAGGGTTACAAGGCTAGCCTCCGAGCAGTACTTC.